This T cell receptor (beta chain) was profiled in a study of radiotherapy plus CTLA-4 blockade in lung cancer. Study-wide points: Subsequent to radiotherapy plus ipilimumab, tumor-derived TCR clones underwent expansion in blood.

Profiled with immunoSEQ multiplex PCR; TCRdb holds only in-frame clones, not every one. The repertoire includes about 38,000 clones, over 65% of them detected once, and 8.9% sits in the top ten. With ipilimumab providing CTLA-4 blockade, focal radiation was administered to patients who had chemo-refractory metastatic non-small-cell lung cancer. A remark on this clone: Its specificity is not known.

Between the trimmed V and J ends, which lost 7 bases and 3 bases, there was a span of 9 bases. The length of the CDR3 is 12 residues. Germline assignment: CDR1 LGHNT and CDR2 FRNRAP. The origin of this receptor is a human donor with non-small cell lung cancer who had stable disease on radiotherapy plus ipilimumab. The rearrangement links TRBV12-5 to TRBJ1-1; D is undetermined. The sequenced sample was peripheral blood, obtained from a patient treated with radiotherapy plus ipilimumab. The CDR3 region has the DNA TGTGCTAGTGCTTTAACGGACACTGAAGCTTTCTTT. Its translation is CASALTDTEAFF.